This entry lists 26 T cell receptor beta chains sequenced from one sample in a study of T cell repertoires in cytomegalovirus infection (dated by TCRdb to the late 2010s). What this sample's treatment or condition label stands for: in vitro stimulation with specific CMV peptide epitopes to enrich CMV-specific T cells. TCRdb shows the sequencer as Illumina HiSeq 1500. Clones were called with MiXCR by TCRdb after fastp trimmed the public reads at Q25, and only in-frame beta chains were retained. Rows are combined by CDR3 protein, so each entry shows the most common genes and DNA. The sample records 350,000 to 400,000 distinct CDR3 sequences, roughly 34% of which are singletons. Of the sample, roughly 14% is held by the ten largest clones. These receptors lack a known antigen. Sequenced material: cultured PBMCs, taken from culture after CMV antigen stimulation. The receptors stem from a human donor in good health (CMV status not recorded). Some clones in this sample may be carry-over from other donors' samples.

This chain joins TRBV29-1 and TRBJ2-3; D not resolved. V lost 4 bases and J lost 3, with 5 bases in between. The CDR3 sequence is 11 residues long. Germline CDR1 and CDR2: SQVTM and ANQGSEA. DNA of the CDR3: TGCAGCGTTGGGTCTACAGATACGCAGTATTTT. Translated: CSVGSTDTQYF.

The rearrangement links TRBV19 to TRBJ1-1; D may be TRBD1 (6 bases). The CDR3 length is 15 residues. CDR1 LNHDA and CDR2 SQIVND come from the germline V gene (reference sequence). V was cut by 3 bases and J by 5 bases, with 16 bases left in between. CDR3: CASSIGGGVRTEAFF. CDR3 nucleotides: TGTGCCAGTAGTATCGGGGGCGGGGTACGTACTGAAGCTTTCTTT.

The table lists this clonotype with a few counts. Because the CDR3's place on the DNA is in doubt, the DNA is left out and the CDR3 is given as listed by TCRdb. The CDR3 is CASSFGSGYTEAFF. The chain has TRBV28 and TRBJ1-1. From its first to its last residue, the CDR3 has 14 amino acids. Germline V gene data show CDR1 as MDHEN and CDR2 as SYDVKM.

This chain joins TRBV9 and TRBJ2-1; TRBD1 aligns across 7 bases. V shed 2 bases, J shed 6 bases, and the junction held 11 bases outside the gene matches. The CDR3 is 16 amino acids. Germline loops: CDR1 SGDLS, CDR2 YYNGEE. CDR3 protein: CASSVDSGQLGNEQFF. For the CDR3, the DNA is TGTGCCAGCAGCGTGGACTCGGGACAGTTGGGCAATGAGCAGTTCTTC.

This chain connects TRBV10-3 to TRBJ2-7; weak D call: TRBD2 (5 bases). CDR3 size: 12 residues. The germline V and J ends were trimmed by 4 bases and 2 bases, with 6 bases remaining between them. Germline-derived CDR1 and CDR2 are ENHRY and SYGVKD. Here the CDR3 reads CAISGTAYEQYF. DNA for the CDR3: TGTGCCATCAGTGGGACTGCCTACGAGCAGTACTTC.

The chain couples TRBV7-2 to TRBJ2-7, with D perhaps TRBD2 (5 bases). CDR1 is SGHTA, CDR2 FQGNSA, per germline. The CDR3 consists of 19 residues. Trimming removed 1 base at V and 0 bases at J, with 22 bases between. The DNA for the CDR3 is TGTGCCAGCAGCTTAGTCCACCCATTCAAGACGGGGTTCTCCTACGAGCAGTACGTC. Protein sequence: CASSLVHPFKTGFSYEQYV.

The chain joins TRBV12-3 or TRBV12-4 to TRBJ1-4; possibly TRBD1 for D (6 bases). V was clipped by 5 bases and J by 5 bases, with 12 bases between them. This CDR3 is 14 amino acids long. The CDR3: CASSARGANEKLFF. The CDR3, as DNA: TGTGCCAGCAGTGCCAGGGGCGCAAATGAAAAACTGTTTTTT.

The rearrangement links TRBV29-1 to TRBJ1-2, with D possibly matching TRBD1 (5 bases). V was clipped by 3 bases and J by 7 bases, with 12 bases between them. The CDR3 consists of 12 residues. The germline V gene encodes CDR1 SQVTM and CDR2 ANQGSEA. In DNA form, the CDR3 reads TGCAGCGTTGAGACTGGGGCTGGTGGCTACACCTTC. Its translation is CSVETGAGGYTF.

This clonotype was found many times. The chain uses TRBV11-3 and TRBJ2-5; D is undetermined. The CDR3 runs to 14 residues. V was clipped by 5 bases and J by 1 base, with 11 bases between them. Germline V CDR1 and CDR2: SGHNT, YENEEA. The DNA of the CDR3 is TGTGCCAGCAGCCATTACACCGCCCAAGAGACCCAGTACTTC. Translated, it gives CASSHYTAQETQYF.

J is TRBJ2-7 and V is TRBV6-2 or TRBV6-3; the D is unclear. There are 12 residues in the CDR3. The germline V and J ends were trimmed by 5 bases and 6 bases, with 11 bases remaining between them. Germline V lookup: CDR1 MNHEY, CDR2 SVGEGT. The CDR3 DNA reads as TGTGCCAGCAGTCTCGCAGCTCTCGAGCAGTACGTC. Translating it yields CASSLAALEQYV.

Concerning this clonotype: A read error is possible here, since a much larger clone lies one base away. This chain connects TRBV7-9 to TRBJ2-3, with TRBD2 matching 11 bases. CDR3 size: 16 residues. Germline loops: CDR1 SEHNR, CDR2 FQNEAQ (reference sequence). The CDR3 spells CASSPRLAGLADMQYF. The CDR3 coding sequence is TGTGCCAGCAGCCCTCGACTAGCGGGACTGGCAGATATGCAGTATTTT.

CDR3 in amino acids: CATMASDVDEQFF. The DNA for the CDR3 is TGTGCCACCATGGCCTCGGACGTTGATGAGCAGTTCTTC. This chain uses TRBV24-1 with TRBJ2-1; D uncertain. The CDR3 is made up of 13 amino acids. The ends were cut back, 8 bases at V and 8 bases at J, with 15 bases in the middle. The germline CDR1 and CDR2 sequences are KGHDR and SFDVKD.

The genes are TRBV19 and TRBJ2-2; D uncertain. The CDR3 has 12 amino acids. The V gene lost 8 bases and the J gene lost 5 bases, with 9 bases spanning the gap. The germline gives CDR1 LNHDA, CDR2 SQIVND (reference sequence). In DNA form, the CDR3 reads TGTGCCAGTTTCACCATAACCGGGGAGCTGTTTTTT. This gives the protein CASFTITGELFF.

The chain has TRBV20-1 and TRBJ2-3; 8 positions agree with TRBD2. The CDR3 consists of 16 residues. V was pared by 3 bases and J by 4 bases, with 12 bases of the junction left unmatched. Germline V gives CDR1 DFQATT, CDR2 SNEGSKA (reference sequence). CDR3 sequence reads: CSARGGLDNQPDTQYF. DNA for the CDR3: TGCAGTGCTAGGGGGGGACTAGATAACCAACCAGATACGCAGTATTTT.

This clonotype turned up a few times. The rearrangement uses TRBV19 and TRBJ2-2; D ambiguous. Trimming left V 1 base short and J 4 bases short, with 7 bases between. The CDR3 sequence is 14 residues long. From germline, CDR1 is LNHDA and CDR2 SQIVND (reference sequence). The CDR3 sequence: CASSIVGFTGELFF. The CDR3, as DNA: TGTGCCAGTAGTATAGTCGGGTTCACCGGGGAGCTGTTTTTT.

CDR3 DNA: TGTGCCACCACAGGGGATTTGGGCTACGAGCAGTACTTC. Its protein is CATTGDLGYEQYF. V usage is TRBV2 and J usage is TRBJ2-7, with 7 bases matching TRBD1. After removal of 10 bases from V and 3 bases from J, the junction contained 9 bases not matched to a gene. Germline CDR1 and CDR2: SNHLY and FYNNEI. This CDR3 spans 13 amino acids.

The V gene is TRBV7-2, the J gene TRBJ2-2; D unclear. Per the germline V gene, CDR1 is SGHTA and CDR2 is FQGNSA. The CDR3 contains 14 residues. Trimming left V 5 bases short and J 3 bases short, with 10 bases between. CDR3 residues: CASSPNSDTGELFF. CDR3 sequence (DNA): TGTGCCAGCAGCCCCAACTCGGACACCGGGGAGCTGTTTTTT. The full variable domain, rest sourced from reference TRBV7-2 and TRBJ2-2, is GAGVSQSPSNKVTEKGKDVELRCDPISGHTALYWYRQSLGQGLEFLIYFQGNSAPDKSGLPSDRFSAERTGGSVSTLTIQRTQQEDSAVYLCASSPNSDTGELFFGEGSRLTVL.

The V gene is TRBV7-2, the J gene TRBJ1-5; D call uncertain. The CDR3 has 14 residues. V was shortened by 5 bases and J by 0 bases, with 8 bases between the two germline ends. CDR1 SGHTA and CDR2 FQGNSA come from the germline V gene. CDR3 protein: CASSPRYSNQPQHF. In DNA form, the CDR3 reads TGTGCCAGCAGCCCCAGGTATAGCAATCAGCCCCAGCATTTT.

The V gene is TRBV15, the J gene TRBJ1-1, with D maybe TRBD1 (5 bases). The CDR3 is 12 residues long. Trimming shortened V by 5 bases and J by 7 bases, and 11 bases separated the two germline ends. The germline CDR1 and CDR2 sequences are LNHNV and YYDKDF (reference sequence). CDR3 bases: TGTGCCACCAGCGGGGGGTGGGGTGAAGCTTTCTTT. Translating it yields CATSGGWGEAFF.

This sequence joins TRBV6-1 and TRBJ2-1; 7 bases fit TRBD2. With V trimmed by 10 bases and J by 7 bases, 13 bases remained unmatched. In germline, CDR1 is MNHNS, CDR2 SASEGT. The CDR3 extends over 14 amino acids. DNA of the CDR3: TGTGCCACCGGGGAGGGGAGGGCCCCTAATGAGCAGTTCTTC. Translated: CATGEGRAPNEQFF.

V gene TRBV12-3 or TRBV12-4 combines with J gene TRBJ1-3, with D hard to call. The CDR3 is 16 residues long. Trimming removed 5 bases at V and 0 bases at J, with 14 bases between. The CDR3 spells CASSLPGSYSGNTIYF. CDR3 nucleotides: TGTGCCAGCAGTCTCCCGGGGAGTTACTCTGGAAACACCATATATTTT.

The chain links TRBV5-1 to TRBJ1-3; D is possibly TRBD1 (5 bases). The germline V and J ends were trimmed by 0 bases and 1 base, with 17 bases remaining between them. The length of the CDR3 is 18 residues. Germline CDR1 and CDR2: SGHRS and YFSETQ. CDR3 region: CASSLVPGQGKSGNTIYF. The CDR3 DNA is TGCGCCAGCAGCTTGGTACCGGGGCAGGGAAAATCTGGAAACACCATATATTTT.

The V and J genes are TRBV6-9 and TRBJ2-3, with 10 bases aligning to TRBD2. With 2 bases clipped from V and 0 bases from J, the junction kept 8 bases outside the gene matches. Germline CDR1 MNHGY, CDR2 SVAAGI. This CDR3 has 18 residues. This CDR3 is CASSYTSGELPSTDTQYF. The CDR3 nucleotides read TGTGCCAGCAGTTATACTAGCGGGGAGCTACCCAGCACAGATACGCAGTATTTT.

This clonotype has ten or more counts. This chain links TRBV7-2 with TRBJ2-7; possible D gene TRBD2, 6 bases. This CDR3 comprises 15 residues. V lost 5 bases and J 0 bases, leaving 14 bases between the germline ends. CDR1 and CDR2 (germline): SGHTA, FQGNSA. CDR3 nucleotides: TGTGCCAGCAGCCAAGGCGGGGTGGGCTCCTACGAGCAGTACTTC. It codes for CASSQGGVGSYEQYF.

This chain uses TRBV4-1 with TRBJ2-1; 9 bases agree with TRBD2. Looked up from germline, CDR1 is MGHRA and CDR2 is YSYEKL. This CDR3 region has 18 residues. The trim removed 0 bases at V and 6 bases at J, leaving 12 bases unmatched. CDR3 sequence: CASSQDKLAGGPGNEQFF. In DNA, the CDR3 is TGCGCCAGCAGCCAAGATAAATTGGCGGGAGGGCCGGGCAATGAGCAGTTCTTC.

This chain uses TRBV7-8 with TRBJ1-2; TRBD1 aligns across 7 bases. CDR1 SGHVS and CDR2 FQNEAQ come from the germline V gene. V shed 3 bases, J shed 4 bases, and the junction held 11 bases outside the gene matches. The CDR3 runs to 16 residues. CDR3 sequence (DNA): TGTGCCAGCAGCTTGACGACAGGGAAATCCTCCTATGGCTACACCTTC. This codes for CASSLTTGKSSYGYTF.